The 31 T cell receptor beta chains below all came from one sample that was sequenced in a study of Ad26.COV2.S vaccination and SARS-CoV-2 variants. Repertoires were generated with immunoSEQ multiplex PCR, while TCRdb's copy carries only in-frame clones and drops some. Of about 400,000 clones in the sample, about nine tenths were seen once. As for treatment: roughly 19 received Ad26.COV2.S at low or high dose, single or two shots; 5 received placebo; per-sample allocation not given. Sampling happened 63 days after the first vaccine or placebo injection. Specimen: peripheral blood, collected in a trial of Ad26.COV2.S vaccine versus placebo. These receptor sequences come from a person between 18 and 65 years old who received the Ad26.COV2.S COVID-19 vaccine or a placebo.

V is TRBV12-3 or TRBV12-4 and J is TRBJ2-2; no clear D gene. V was cut by 1 base and J by 5 bases, with 5 bases left in between. The CDR3 sequence is 13 residues long. The DNA of the CDR3 is TGTGCCAGCAGTTTAGAGGGTACCGGGGAGCTGTTTTTT. It encodes CASSLEGTGELFF.

The rearrangement uses TRBV11-2 and TRBJ2-3, with TRBD2 identical over 11 bases. V lost 1 base and J lost 4; bases outside the gene matches: 4. CDR1 is SGHAT, CDR2 FQNNGV, per germline. This CDR3 region has 16 residues. CDR3 residues: CASSLALAGVADTQYF. CDR3 in DNA: TGTGCCAGCAGCTTAGCACTAGCGGGAGTCGCAGATACGCAGTATTTT.

Details on this clone: One junction end does not reproduce the germline sequence, and a read error may be involved. V and J are TRBV3-1 (or the pseudogene TRBV3-2) and TRBJ2-2; no reliable D call. Germline CDR1 is LGHDT and CDR2 is YNNKEL (reference sequence). There are 13 residues in the CDR3. The CDR3 DNA reads TGTGCCAGCAGCAAAACTATCACCTGGGAGCTGTTTTTT. Its translation is CASSKTITWELFF.

The J gene is TRBJ2-2, the V gene TRBV19; D call uncertain. Germline assignment: CDR1 LNHDA and CDR2 SQIVND (reference sequence). The CDR3 has 14 amino acids. Trimming stripped 7 bases from V and 2 bases from J, with 11 bases between. CDR3: CASMIGLNTGELFF. In DNA form, the CDR3 reads TGTGCCAGTATGATAGGGCTAAACACCGGGGAGCTGTTTTTT.

V is TRBV10-3 and J is TRBJ1-2; D perhaps matches TRBD1 (5 bases). The CDR3 covers 16 residues. Germline values: CDR1 ENHRY, CDR2 SYGVKD. V was trimmed by 2 bases and J by 0 bases, leaving 13 bases between them. The CDR3 DNA reads TGTGCCATCAGTGAGGGCCTTTCGGGGGCTAACTATGGCTACACCTTC. Residues: CAISEGLSGANYGYTF.

The chain carries TRBV7-8 and TRBJ1-1, with D perhaps TRBD1 (5 bases). The germline V gene encodes CDR1 SGHVS and CDR2 FQNEAQ. V dropped 1 base and J dropped 1 base, with 13 bases sitting between them. There are 16 residues in the CDR3. CDR3 in amino acids: CASSLERGTQNTEAFF. The DNA of the CDR3 is TGTGCCAGCAGCTTAGAGAGGGGCACACAGAACACTGAAGCTTTCTTT.

This chain joins TRBV5-4 and TRBJ2-3; either TRBD1 or TRBD2 may supply D (5 bases each). The CDR3 has 13 amino acids. Germline V gives CDR1 SGHNT, CDR2 YYREEE (reference sequence). Between the trimmed V and J ends, which lost 4 bases and 4 bases, there was a span of 10 bases. CDR3 in amino acids: CASSRDGSDTQYF. The CDR3 DNA reads as TGTGCCAGCAGCAGGGACGGGTCAGATACGCAGTATTTT.

The V gene is TRBV27, the J gene TRBJ1-2; 12 nucleotides line up with TRBD1. V shed 3 bases, J shed 7 bases, and the junction held 3 bases outside the gene matches. Looked up from germline, CDR1 is MNHEY and CDR2 is SMNVEV (reference sequence). This CDR3 comprises 14 residues. Here the CDR3 reads CASSFGTGGFGYTF. The CDR3, as DNA: TGTGCCAGCAGTTTCGGGACAGGGGGCTTTGGCTACACCTTC.

The V gene is TRBV6-5, the J gene TRBJ1-1; D may be TRBD1 (5 bases). The CDR3 consists of 12 residues. Germline lookup yields CDR1 MNHEY and CDR2 SVGAGI. With 8 bases removed from V and 4 bases from J, the gap between germline ends came to 11 bases. Written as DNA, the CDR3 is TGTGCCAGCGGGACGTATCGCACTGAAGCTTTCTTT. Its translation: CASGTYRTEAFF.

The CDR3 nucleotides read TGTGCCAGCAGCTTGGGGCAGCTCTATAATTCACCCCTCCACTTT. Translation: CASSLGQLYNSPLHF. The rearrangement links TRBV7-9 to TRBJ1-6; D might be TRBD1 (5 bases). Trimming took off 3 bases at V and 3 bases at J, with 9 bases between the two ends. Germline lookup yields CDR1 SEHNR and CDR2 FQNEAQ (reference sequence). The CDR3 covers 15 residues.

In its sample, this clone was seen a few times. The chain links TRBV6-6 to TRBJ2-2, with 10 bases fitting TRBD2. Germline lookup yields CDR1 MNHNY and CDR2 SVGAGI (reference sequence). The CDR3 loop spans 17 amino acids. V trimming: 5 bases; J trimming: 5 bases; junction bases outside the gene matches: 11. The CDR3, as DNA: TGTGCCAGCAGTCCCTTCGTAGCTAGCGGGGGAACCGGGGAGCTGTTTTTT. Protein product: CASSPFVASGGTGELFF.

This clone came up once. The chain links TRBV20-1 to TRBJ1-1; D uncertain. Germline CDR1 is DFQATT and CDR2 is SNEGSKA (reference sequence). CDR3 length equals 8 residues. V was pared by 3 bases and J by 12 bases, with 5 bases between. CDR3 nucleotides: TGCAGTGCTAGGCGCACTTTCTTT. It is translated as CSARRTFF.

The chain uses TRBV14 and TRBJ2-1; D tentatively fits TRBD1 or TRBD2 (7 bases each). This CDR3 is built from 14 residues. V was cut by 10 bases and J by 2 bases, with 15 bases left in between. Germline assignment: CDR1 SGHDN and CDR2 FVKESK. The CDR3 DNA is TGTGCCACCCGGGGGGACAGCCCCTACAATGAGCAGTTCTTC. It encodes CATRGDSPYNEQFF. Full variable domain (remainder filled in from reference TRBV14 and TRBJ2-1): EAGVTQFPSHSVIEKGQTVTLRCDPISGHDNLYWYRRVMGKEIKFLLHFVKESKQDESGMPNNRFLAERTGGTYSTLKVQPAELEDSGVYFCATRGDSPYNEQFFGPGTRLTVL.

The chain employs TRBV24-1 and TRBJ1-2; D is uncertain. Germline assignment: CDR1 KGHDR and CDR2 SFDVKD. This CDR3 has 13 amino acids. The germline V and J ends were trimmed by 2 bases and 8 bases, with 11 bases remaining between them. The DNA of the CDR3 is TGTGCCACCAGTGATTCCCGACGGGAAGGCTACACCTTC. Protein sequence: CATSDSRREGYTF.

This clone was seen a single time. This sequence joins TRBV5-1 and TRBJ2-3; D is possibly TRBD1 (6 bases). This CDR3 comprises 16 residues. Trimming shortened V by 3 bases and J by 2 bases, and 16 bases separated the two germline ends. Germline CDR1 is SGHRS and CDR2 is YFSETQ. CDR3 nucleotides: TGCGCCAGCAGCTCCCTGCCGGGACAAGACACAGATACGCAGTATTTT. Protein: CASSSLPGQDTDTQYF.

The chain is built from TRBV6-5 and TRBJ1-2; D unclear. CDR1 is MNHEY and CDR2 is SVGAGI in the germline V gene. V lost 7 bases to trimming and J lost 0 bases, with 9 bases between them. CDR3 length equals 13 residues. CDR3 bases: TGTGCCAGCACGTTTAAGGCTAACTATGGCTACACCTTC. It is translated as CASTFKANYGYTF.

This rearrangement joins TRBV10-1 to TRBJ2-5, with TRBD2 matching over 8 bases. V shed 8 bases and J 5 bases; nucleotides not matched to a gene: 13. Germline V gene sequence: CDR1 WNHNN, CDR2 SYGVQD (reference sequence). The CDR3 covers 15 residues. CDR3 amino acids: CASGLLTGGEETQYF. The CDR3 nucleotides read TGCGCCAGCGGCCTACTGACGGGGGGGGAGGAGACCCAGTACTTC.

The CDR3 DNA sequence: TGTGCCAGCAGTGAATATGGGTTAGGACTCGGGAAGGGTGAAAAACTGTTTTTT. Residues: CASSEYGLGLGKGEKLFF. This sequence joins TRBV6-1 and TRBJ1-4; D remains unclear. The CDR3 length is 18 residues. V shed 2 bases and J shed 7 bases, with 23 bases lying between them. The V gene's germline CDR1 is MNHNS and CDR2 SASEGT.

A single count supports this clone. V is TRBV5-8 and J is TRBJ2-2; possible D gene TRBD1, 5 bases. CDR3 size: 15 residues. With 5 bases removed from V and 2 bases from J, the gap between germline ends came to 13 bases. CDR1 is SGHTS and CDR2 is YDEGEE in the germline V gene. The CDR3 nucleotides read TGTGCCAGCAGTCTCTTTGGGGCCAACACCGGGGAGCTGTTTTTT. Its translation: CASSLFGANTGELFF.

The V and J genes are TRBV5-4 and TRBJ1-1; TRBD1 agrees at 9 bases. The CDR3 runs to 16 residues. The germline V gene has CDR1 SGHNT and CDR2 YYREEE (reference sequence). V was pared by 4 bases and J by 5 bases, with 12 bases of the junction left unmatched. The DNA of the CDR3 is TGTGCCAGCAGCGCCGTCCCGGGACAGGGTAGAACTGAAGCTTTCTTT. Residues: CASSAVPGQGRTEAFF. The full variable domain, its missing parts supplied by reference TRBV5-4 and TRBJ1-1, is ETGVTQSPTHLIKTRGQQVTLRCSSQSGHNTVSWYQQALGQGPQFIFQYYREEENGRGNFPPRFSGLQFPNYSSELNVNALELDDSALYLCASSAVPGQGRTEAFFGQGTRLTVV.

This chain connects TRBV13 to TRBJ1-1, with D possibly TRBD1 on 5 matching bases. CDR1 and CDR2 (germline): PRHDT, FYEKMQ (reference sequence). This CDR3 contains 13 residues. With 3 bases removed from V and 6 bases from J, the gap between germline ends came to 11 bases. CDR3 residues: CASSFGAMAEAFF. DNA of the CDR3: TGTGCCAGCAGCTTTGGGGCGATGGCTGAAGCTTTCTTT.

The V call is TRBV6-5, the J call TRBJ1-2; D uncertain. CDR1 and CDR2 (germline): MNHEY, SVGAGI. Trimming stripped 7 bases from V and 4 bases from J, with 13 bases between. The CDR3 spans 13 residues. DNA of the CDR3: TGTGCCAGCATTTCCCAGGCCCTCTATGGCTACACCTTC. Protein: CASISQALYGYTF.

The chain has TRBV6-5 and TRBJ2-2; D possibly uses TRBD1 or TRBD2 (6 bases each). There are 15 residues in the CDR3. Germline loops: CDR1 MNHEY, CDR2 SVGAGI. Trimming took 7 bases from V and 7 from J, leaving 19 bases between them. The CDR3 DNA sequence: TGTGCCAGCACCCCGGGGGAGGCAGGGGTCGGGGAGCTGTTTTTT. This codes for CASTPGEAGVGELFF.

The CDR3 here is CASRGQYTEAFF. CDR3 sequence (DNA): TGTGCCAGCAGAGGACAGTACACTGAAGCTTTCTTT. The chain uses TRBV2 and TRBJ1-1; possible D gene TRBD1, 6 bases. V was clipped by 6 bases and J by 3 bases, with 8 bases between them. This CDR3 comprises 12 residues. Germline CDR1 is SNHLY and CDR2 is FYNNEI.

The gene calls are TRBV7-9 and TRBJ1-2, with unresolved D. CDR1 SEHNR and CDR2 FQNEAQ come from the germline V gene (reference sequence). The ends were cut back, 2 bases at V and 4 bases at J, with 14 bases in the middle. There are 15 residues in the CDR3. CDR3 nucleotide sequence: TGTGCCAGCAGCTTAATTGTGGGCCCGACCTATGGCTACACCTTC. Encoded protein: CASSLIVGPTYGYTF.

This rearrangement joins TRBV29-1 to TRBJ2-5, with no clear D. The V end lost 6 bases, the J end lost 4 bases, and 15 bases lay between the germline ends. In germline, CDR1 is SQVTM, CDR2 ANQGSEA. This CDR3 is built from 13 residues. The CDR3 DNA reads as TGCAGCGTACGAATTGACTCCAGAGAGACCCAGTACTTC. Encoded protein: CSVRIDSRETQYF.

The chain couples TRBV19 to TRBJ2-2, with TRBD1 as a possible D gene (5 bases). Looked up from germline, CDR1 is LNHDA and CDR2 is SQIVND (reference sequence). This CDR3 is built from 15 residues. The V end was cut by 5 bases, the J end by 3 bases, with 13 bases between. The CDR3 spells CASSPRVGDTGELFF. The DNA of the CDR3 is TGTGCCAGTAGTCCCCGGGTAGGGGACACCGGGGAGCTGTTTTTT.

The gene calls are TRBV18 and TRBJ1-1; D is ambiguous. CDR1 KGHSH and CDR2 LQKENI come from the germline V gene. The V end was cut by 2 bases, the J end by 0 bases, with 7 bases between. This CDR3 has 14 amino acids. Here the CDR3 DNA reads TGTGCCAGCTCACCAGTCAGAATGAACACTGAAGCTTTCTTT. Translated, it gives CASSPVRMNTEAFF.

This sequence joins TRBV5-4 and TRBJ2-5; the D gene is possibly TRBD2 (6 bases). Germline V gene sequence: CDR1 SGHNT, CDR2 YYREEE (reference sequence). The CDR3 runs to 16 residues. V dropped 4 bases and J dropped 1 base, with 17 bases sitting between them. The CDR3 sequence: CASSTTEGRGQETQYF. In nucleotides, the CDR3 is TGTGCCAGCAGCACCACGGAGGGAAGAGGCCAAGAGACCCAGTACTTC.

This chain connects TRBV7-9 to TRBJ2-6, with 7 bases that match TRBD1. Germline V CDR1 and CDR2: SEHNR, FQNEAQ (reference sequence). V lost 5 bases, J lost 1 base, and 5 bases stayed unmatched. The length of the CDR3 is 16 residues. The CDR3 loop reads CASSQSQGSGANVLTF. DNA for the CDR3: TGTGCCAGCAGCCAATCACAGGGGTCTGGGGCCAACGTCCTGACTTTC. The entire variable domain, with the rest obtained from reference TRBV7-9 and TRBJ2-6, is as follows: DTGVSQNPRHKITKRGQNVTFRCDPISEHNRLYWYRQTLGQGPEFLTYFQNEAQLEKSRLLSDRFSAERPKGSFSTLEIQRTEQGDSAMYLCASSQSQGSGANVLTFGAGSRLTVL.

The CDR3 region is CASSSHSGDSGTGELFF. CDR3 DNA: TGTGCCAGCAGCTCCCATTCGGGGGACAGCGGCACCGGGGAGCTGTTTTTT. The chain carries TRBV7-9 and TRBJ2-2; weak D call: TRBD1 (7 bases). V was trimmed by 4 bases and J by 4 bases, leaving 19 bases between them. The CDR3 runs to 17 residues. The germline V gene has CDR1 SEHNR and CDR2 FQNEAQ (reference sequence).